The 8 T cell receptor beta chains reported below all come from one sample, sequenced in a study of blood T cell repertoires in COVID-19. The assay was immunoSEQ multiplex PCR, and TCRdb's table has in-frame clones only and misses some. The sample includes about 500,000 clones, about 88% of them seen just once. Input material: peripheral blood. These receptors all stem from a woman between 50 and 59 years old with COVID-19, enrolled during active disease.

With regard to this clone: The sample carries other DNA sequences with the same CDR3. The chain uses TRBV5-4 and TRBJ2-3; 7 bases match TRBD1. The V gene's germline CDR1 is SGHNT and CDR2 YYREEE (reference sequence). The CDR3 is 14 residues long. The trim removed 2 bases at V and 4 bases at J, leaving 4 bases unmatched. The CDR3 region is CASSLGQGADTQYF. The CDR3 DNA sequence: TGTGCCAGCAGCTTAGGGCAGGGGGCAGATACGCAGTATTTT.

The chain recombines TRBV4-1 with TRBJ1-4, with a tentative D call TRBD1 (5 bases). Trimming shortened V by 5 bases and J by 0 bases, and 19 bases separated the two germline ends. Germline V gene data show CDR1 as MGHRA and CDR2 as YSYEKL. This CDR3 has 18 residues. The CDR3 DNA is TGCGCCAGCAGCTATCAACCGACAGACCTTGCAACTAATGAAAAACTGTTTTTT. This translates into CASSYQPTDLATNEKLFF.

The chain couples TRBV7-9 to TRBJ1-2; possible D gene TRBD1, 5 bases. The CDR3 is 13 amino acids. Between the trimmed V and J ends, which lost 1 base and 4 bases, there was a span of 7 bases. Germline V CDR1 and CDR2: SEHNR, FQNEAQ (reference sequence). This CDR3 reads CASSLVGGYGYTF. In DNA, the CDR3 is TGTGCCAGCAGCTTAGTGGGGGGCTATGGCTACACCTTC. Full variable domain (rest looked up from reference TRBV7-9 and TRBJ1-2): DTGVSQNPRHKITKRGQNVTFRCDPISEHNRLYWYRQTLGQGPEFLTYFQNEAQLEKSRLLSDRFSAERPKGSFSTLEIQRTEQGDSAMYLCASSLVGGYGYTFGSGTRLTVV.

This rearrangement joins TRBV9 to TRBJ2-5; D is possibly TRBD1 (6 bases). The CDR3 spans 15 residues. Looked up from germline, CDR1 is SGDLS and CDR2 is YYNGEE. The V end lost 0 bases, the J end lost 3 bases, and 12 bases lay between the germline ends. CDR3 sequence (DNA): TGTGCCAGCAGCGTAGCCCAGGGGACCGAAGAGACCCAGTACTTC. This codes for CASSVAQGTEETQYF.

The chain carries TRBV30 and TRBJ1-6, with TRBD1 as a possible D gene (5 bases). Trimming removed 3 bases at V and 9 bases at J, with 15 bases between. CDR1 and CDR2 from the germline V gene are GTSNPN and SVGIG (reference sequence). The CDR3 consists of 14 residues. The CDR3 bases are TGTGCCTGGAGGCAAGGACAATCTGCTTCACCCCTCCACTTT. The encoded protein is CAWRQGQSASPLHF. Supplemented by reference TRBV30 and TRBJ1-6, the full variable domain reads SQTIHQWPATLVQPVGSPLSLECTVEGTSNPNLYWYRQAAGRGLQLLFYSVGIGQISSEVPQNLSASRPQDRQFILSSKKLLLSDSGFYLCAWRQGQSASPLHFGNGTRLTVT.

The V call is TRBV25-1, the J call TRBJ2-7; 8 bases are shared with TRBD2. The CDR3 length is 14 residues. V shed 3 bases and J 4 bases; nucleotides not matched to a gene: 5. Germline CDR1 is MGHDK and CDR2 is SYGVNS. For the CDR3, the DNA is TGTGCCAGCAGTGATCCCGGGGGGGCTTACGAGCAGTACTTC. It codes for CASSDPGGAYEQYF.

The chain carries TRBV7-8 and TRBJ1-2, with D unresolved. The V gene lost 4 bases and the J gene lost 4 bases, with 13 bases spanning the gap. Germline V gene lookup returns CDR1 SGHVS and CDR2 FQNEAQ. CDR3 length equals 14 residues. The CDR3 here is CASSSGPTFYGYTF. CDR3 in DNA: TGTGCCAGCAGCTCCGGCCCGACATTCTATGGCTACACCTTC.

Concerning this clone: In the same sample, other DNA sequences code for this CDR3. The genes are TRBV3-1 (or the pseudogene TRBV3-2) and TRBJ1-1; D not certain. CDR1 and CDR2 from the germline V gene are LGHDT and YNNKEL (reference sequence). V dropped 0 bases and J dropped 1 base, with 6 bases sitting between them. This CDR3 spans 14 amino acids. The CDR3 region has the DNA TGTGCCAGCAGCCAAGAGAGCGGGAACACTGAAGCTTTCTTT. This codes for CASSQESGNTEAFF.